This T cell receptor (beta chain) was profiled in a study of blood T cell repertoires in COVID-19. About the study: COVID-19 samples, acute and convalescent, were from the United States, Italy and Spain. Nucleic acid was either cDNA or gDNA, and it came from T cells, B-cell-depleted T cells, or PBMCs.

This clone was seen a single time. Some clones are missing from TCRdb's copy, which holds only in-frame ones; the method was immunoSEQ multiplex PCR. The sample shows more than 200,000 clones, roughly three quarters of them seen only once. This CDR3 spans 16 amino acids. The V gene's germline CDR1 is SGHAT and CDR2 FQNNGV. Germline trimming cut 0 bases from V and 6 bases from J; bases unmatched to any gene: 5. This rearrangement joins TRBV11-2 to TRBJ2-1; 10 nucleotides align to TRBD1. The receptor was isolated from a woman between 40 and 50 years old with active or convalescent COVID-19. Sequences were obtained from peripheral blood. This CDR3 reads CASSLEGTGVFNEQFF. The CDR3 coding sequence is TGTGCCAGCAGCTTAGAAGGGACAGGGGTGTTCAATGAGCAGTTCTTC.